The clone carrying this T cell receptor (beta chain) was seen more than once but under ten times. Its antigen remains unknown. Cultured CD4+ T cell DNA was sequenced using the Oncomine TCR Beta short-read assay. Each CDR3 protein is one row after TCRdb ran MiXCR on the PCR reads. The sample contains 13,000 or so distinct CDR3 sequences, around a quarter of which appear only once. Trimming took 2 bases from V and 4 from J; bases not matched to a gene: 4. The CDR3 is 15 amino acids. Documented treatment: roughly ten-day PBMC culture with coronavirus spike peptide pools or control peptides (ViraFEST assay). The sample comes from a study of vaccination and CD4 T cells after COVID-19. For the study at large: The convalescents were made up of six males and four females, two of whom were Hispanic. Overlapping SARS-CoV-2, HCoV-NL63, HCoV-OC43 and HCoV-229E spike peptides stimulated the cells.

Study observations and caveats: Spike mono-reactive clones accounted for 304 of the 307 vaccine-specific clones found in convalescent patients.

The gene calls are TRBV12-3 or TRBV12-4 and TRBJ1-4; the match to TRBD1 covers 7 bases. The TCR was taken from a human donor who had recovered from COVID-19. Material: CD4+ T cells from blood, cultured in vitro. As DNA, the CDR3 is TGTGCCAGCAGTTTAAGGGGGACAGTTAATGAAAAACTGTTTTTT. Its translation is CASSLRGTVNEKLFF.